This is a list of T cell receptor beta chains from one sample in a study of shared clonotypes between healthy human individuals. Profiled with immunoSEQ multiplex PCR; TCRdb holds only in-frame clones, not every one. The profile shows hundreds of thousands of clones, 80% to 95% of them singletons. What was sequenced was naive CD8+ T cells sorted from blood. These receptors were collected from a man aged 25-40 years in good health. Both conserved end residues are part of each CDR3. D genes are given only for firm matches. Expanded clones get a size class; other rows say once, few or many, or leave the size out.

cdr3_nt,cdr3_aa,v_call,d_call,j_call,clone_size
TGTGCCAGCAGTTTAAGGTCGGGACTTGACTATGGCTACACCTTC,CASSLRSGLDYGYTF,TRBV28,.,TRBJ1-2,.
TGTGCCAGCAGCCAAATTCGCTTGAACGAGCAGTACTTC,CASSQIRLNEQYF,TRBV7-2,.,TRBJ2-7,once
TGTGCCAGCAGTTACGGGGGTGGTAATGAAAAACTGTTTTTT,CASSYGGGNEKLFF,TRBV6-6,.,TRBJ1-4,.
TGTGCCAGCAGTTCCTCATCGAACACTGAAGCTTTCTTT,CASSSSSNTEAFF,TRBV27,.,TRBJ1-1,.
TGTGCCAGCAGCTCGACCGTCGGGGATGAGCAGTTCTTC,CASSSTVGDEQFF,TRBV7-9,.,TRBJ2-1,.
TGTGCCAGCAGCTTATTTAGGGATTTTGGGCCTGGCTACACCTTC,CASSLFRDFGPGYTF,TRBV7-9,.,TRBJ1-2,.
TGTGCCAGCCAAGTACAGGGACTGGTCGCTGAAGCTTTCTTT,CASQVQGLVAEAFF,TRBV11-2,.,TRBJ1-1,.
TGCAGCGTGGGGGACTCCTACGAGCAGTACTTC,CSVGDSYEQYF,TRBV29-1,.,TRBJ2-7,.
TGCGCCAGCAGGTGGGCCGATGAAAAACTGTTTTTT,CASRWADEKLFF,TRBV5-1,.,TRBJ1-4,.
TGTGCCAGCGGGGGTTTGCGGGAGGCCAAATTCTACGAGCAGTACTTC,CASGGLREAKFYEQYF,TRBV28,TRBD2,TRBJ2-7,.